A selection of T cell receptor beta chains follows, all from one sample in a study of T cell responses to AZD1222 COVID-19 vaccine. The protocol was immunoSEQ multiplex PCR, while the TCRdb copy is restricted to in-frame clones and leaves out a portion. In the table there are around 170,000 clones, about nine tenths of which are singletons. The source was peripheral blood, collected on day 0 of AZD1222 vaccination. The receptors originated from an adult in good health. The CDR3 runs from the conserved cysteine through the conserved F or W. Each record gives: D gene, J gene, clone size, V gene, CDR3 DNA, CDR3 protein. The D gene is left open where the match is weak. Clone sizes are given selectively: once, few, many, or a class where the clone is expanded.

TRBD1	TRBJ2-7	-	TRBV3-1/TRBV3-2	TGTGCCAGCAGCCCGGGACAGGGGGCGGCCACCTACGAGCAGTACTTC	CASSPGQGAATYEQYF
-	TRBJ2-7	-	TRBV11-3	TGTGCCAGCAGCTTAGTGTTACCAGGGAAAATGAAGGTGGGCGAGCAGTACTTC	CASSLVLPGKMKVGEQYF
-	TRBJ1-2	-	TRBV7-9	TGTGCCAGCGGATTTGCCGACATGGGACTCGGCCGGGATGGCTACACCTTC	CASGFADMGLGRDGYTF
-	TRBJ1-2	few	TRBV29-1	TGCAGCGTGGACCATCCGGGGTCCAGATATGGCTACACCTTC	CSVDHPGSRYGYTF
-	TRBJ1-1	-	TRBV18	TGTGCCAGCTCACCACCGGGCGTGAGGAACACTGAAGCTTTCTTT	CASSPPGVRNTEAFF
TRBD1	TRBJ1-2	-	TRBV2	TGTGCCAGCATGGGACAGGGGGCTCCCTATGGCTACACCTTC	CASMGQGAPYGYTF
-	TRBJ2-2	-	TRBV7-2	TGTGCCAGCAGCTTAGGCTGGGGTTCCAACACCGGGGAGCTGTTTTTT	CASSLGWGSNTGELFF
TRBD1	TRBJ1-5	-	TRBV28	TGTGCCAGCAGCGACCGACAGGGCTCCCAGGGCAATCAGCCCCAGCATTTT	CASSDRQGSQGNQPQHF
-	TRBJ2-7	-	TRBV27	TGTGCCAGCAGTTTATCACAGAACTCCTACGAGCAGTACTTC	CASSLSQNSYEQYF
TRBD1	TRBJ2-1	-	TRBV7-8	TGTGCCAGCAGCTCCAGGGGGAGACCCTCCTACAATGAGCAGTTCTTC	CASSSRGRPSYNEQFF
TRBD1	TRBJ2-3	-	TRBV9	TGTGCCAGCAGCGTAGGACAGGGTGGTACAGATACGCAGTATTTT	CASSVGQGGTDTQYF
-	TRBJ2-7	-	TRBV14	TGTGCCAGCAGCCGATCCTTGACGGGAGAGCAGTACTTC	CASSRSLTGEQYF
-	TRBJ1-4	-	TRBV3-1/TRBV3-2	TGTGCCAGCAGCCACACCCTGGGAGGGCTCGAAAAACTGTTTTTT	CASSHTLGGLEKLFF
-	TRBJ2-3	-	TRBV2	TGTGCCAACCAAAAGGCGGTAAGCACAGATACGCAGTATTTT	CANQKAVSTDTQYF
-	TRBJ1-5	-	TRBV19	TGTGCCAGTAGTATAGCCCCTCCCGGAGATCAGCCCCAGCATTTT	CASSIAPPGDQPQHF
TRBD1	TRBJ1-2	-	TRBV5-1	TGCGCCAGCAGCCCAACGACAGGGATGGATGGCTACACCTTC	CASSPTTGMDGYTF
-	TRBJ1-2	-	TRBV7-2	TGTGCCAGCAGCCCCCGGGACACCGCTAACTATGGCTACACCTTC	CASSPRDTANYGYTF
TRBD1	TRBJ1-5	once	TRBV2	TGTGCCAGCAGTCCATGGACAGGGAGAGGCCAGCCCCAGCATTTT	CASSPWTGRGQPQHF
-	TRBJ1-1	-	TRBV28	TGTGCCAGCAGTTTACGGGGAGGGGTGAACACTGAAGCTTTCTTT	CASSLRGGVNTEAFF
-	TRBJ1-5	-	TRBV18	TGTGCCAGCTCACCATCAGCCGCCCGGGGGAACCAGCCCCAGCATTTT	CASSPSAARGNQPQHF
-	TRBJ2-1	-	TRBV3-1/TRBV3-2	TGTGCCAGCAGCCGGCCGGGGGGCTTATCCAATGAGCAGTTCTTC	CASSRPGGLSNEQFF
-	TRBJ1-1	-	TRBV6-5	TGTGCCAGCAGTTACGGGAGGCAGGGGTACACTGAAGCTTTCTTT	CASSYGRQGYTEAFF
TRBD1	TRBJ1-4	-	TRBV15	TGTGCCACCAGCACCAGACAGGGGGTTAATGAAAAACTGTTTTTT	CATSTRQGVNEKLFF
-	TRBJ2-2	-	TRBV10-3	TGTGCCATCAGTCCTCAGGGGGGCGTCCGGGAGCTGTTTTTT	CAISPQGGVRELFF
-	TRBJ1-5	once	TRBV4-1	TGCGCCAGCAGAGGGCAGGGAGGGGGGAATCAGCCCCAGCATTTT	CASRGQGGGNQPQHF
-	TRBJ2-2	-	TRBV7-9	TGTGCCAGCAGCTTAACGCCGGGAACCGGGGAGCTGTTTTTT	CASSLTPGTGELFF
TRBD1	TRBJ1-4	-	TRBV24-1	TGTGCCACCAGTAAATTTAGACAGGGGGGTGAAAAACTGTTTTTT	CATSKFRQGGEKLFF
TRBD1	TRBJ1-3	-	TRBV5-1	TGCGCCAGCAGCAGGGACAGGGGCACTGGAAACACCATATATTTT	CASSRDRGTGNTIYF
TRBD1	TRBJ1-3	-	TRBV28	TGTGCCAGCAGTCCCGGGGACAGCTCTGGAAACACCATATATTTT	CASSPGDSSGNTIYF
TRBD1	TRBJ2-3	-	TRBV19	TGTGCCAGTAGTATAGGGACAGGGGGCTTCGGCACAGATACGCAGTATTTT	CASSIGTGGFGTDTQYF
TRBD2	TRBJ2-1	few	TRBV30	TGTGCCTGGAACAGCGGGGGGAACAATGAGCAGTTCTTC	CAWNSGGNNEQFF
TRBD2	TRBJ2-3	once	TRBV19	TGTGCCAGTTGTGGACTAGGGGAGACAGATACGCAGTATTTT	CASCGLGETDTQYF
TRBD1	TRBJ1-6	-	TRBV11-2	TGTGCCAGCAGACTGGGACAGGATAATTCACCCCTCCACTTT	CASRLGQDNSPLHF
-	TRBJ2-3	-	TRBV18	TGTGCCAGCTCACCACGCGGGGGCGAGACAGATACGCAGTATTTT	CASSPRGGETDTQYF
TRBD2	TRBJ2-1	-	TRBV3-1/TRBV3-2	TGTGCCAGCAGCCAAGATCTGGGACTAGCGGGAGTGGATCTTCGGTTCTTC	CASSQDLGLAGVDLRFF
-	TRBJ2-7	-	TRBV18	TGTGCCAGCTCAACCGGTGACCGCTACGAGCAGTACTTC	CASSTGDRYEQYF
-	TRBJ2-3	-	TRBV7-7	TGTGCTAGCAGCCCCGGCGGGGGCTCTAGCACAGATACGCAGTATTTT	CASSPGGGSSTDTQYF
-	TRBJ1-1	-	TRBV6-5	TGTGCCAGCAGTTACGACAGTACTAACACTGAAGCTTTCTTT	CASSYDSTNTEAFF
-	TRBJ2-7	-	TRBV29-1	TGCAGCGTCGGAAAGGATCGCTCCTACGAGCAGTACTTC	CSVGKDRSYEQYF
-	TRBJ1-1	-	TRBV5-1	TGCGCCAGCAGCTTGGCCTCGACCACATTGAACACTGAAGCTTTCTTT	CASSLASTTLNTEAFF
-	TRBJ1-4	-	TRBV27	TGTGCCAGCTCGCGACCTAATGAAAAACTGTTTTTT	CASSRPNEKLFF
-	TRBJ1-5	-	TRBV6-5	TGTGCCAGCAAAGGGGGGGGTAGCAATCAGCCCCAGCATTTT	CASKGGGSNQPQHF
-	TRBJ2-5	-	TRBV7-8	TGTGCCAGCAGCTTCACAGGGAGGGGGGGGACCCAGTACTTC	CASSFTGRGGTQYF
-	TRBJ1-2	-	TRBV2	TGTGCCAGCAGTGAAATAGTCAGCTATGGCTACACCTTC	CASSEIVSYGYTF
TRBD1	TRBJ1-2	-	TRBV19	TGTGCCAGTACCGAGGGACAGGGATTTTGGTATGGCTACACCTTC	CASTEGQGFWYGYTF
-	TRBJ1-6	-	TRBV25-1	TGTGCCAGCAGTACATCCGGGACACCGTATTCACCCCTCCACTTT	CASSTSGTPYSPLHF
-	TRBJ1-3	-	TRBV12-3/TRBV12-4	TGTGCCAGCAGTCGAAACACCATATATTTT	CASSRNTIYF
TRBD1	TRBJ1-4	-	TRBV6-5	TGTGCCAGCGGACAGGGATCCTTAACTAATGAAAAACTGTTTTTT	CASGQGSLTNEKLFF